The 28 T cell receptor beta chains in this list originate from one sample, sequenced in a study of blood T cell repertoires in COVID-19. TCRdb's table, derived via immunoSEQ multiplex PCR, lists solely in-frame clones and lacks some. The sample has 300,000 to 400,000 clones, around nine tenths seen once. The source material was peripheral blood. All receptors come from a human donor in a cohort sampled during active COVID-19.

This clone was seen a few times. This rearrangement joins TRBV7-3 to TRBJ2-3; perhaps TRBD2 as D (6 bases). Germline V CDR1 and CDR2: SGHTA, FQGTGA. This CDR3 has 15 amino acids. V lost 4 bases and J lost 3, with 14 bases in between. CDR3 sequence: CASSSGGGRTDTQYF. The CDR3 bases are TGTGCCAGCAGCTCAGGTGGAGGGAGGACAGATACGCAGTATTTT.

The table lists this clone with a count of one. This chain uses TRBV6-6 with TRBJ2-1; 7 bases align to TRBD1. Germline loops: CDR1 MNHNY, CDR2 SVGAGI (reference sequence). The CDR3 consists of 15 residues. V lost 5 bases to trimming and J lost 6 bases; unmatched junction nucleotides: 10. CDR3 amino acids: CASSRPGQRSNEQFF. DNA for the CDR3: TGTGCCAGCAGTAGACCGGGACAGCGCTCCAATGAGCAGTTCTTC.

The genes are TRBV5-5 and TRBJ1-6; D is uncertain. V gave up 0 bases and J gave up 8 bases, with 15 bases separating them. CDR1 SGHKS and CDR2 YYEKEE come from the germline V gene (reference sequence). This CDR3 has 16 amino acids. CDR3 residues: CASSLAPGIRDSPLHF. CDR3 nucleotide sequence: TGTGCCAGCAGCTTGGCCCCGGGAATAAGGGATTCACCCCTCCACTTT.

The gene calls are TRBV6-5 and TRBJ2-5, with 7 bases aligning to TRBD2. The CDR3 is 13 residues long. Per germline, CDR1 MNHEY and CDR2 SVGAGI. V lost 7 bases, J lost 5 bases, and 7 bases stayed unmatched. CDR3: CASTLRGGETQYF. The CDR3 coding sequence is TGTGCCAGCACTCTGCGGGGAGGGGAGACCCAGTACTTC.

In DNA, the CDR3 is TGTGCCAGCGGCGGGAGGTCAAGCCCCACAGATACGCAGTATTTT. The encoded protein is CASGGRSSPTDTQYF. V is TRBV3-1 (or the pseudogene TRBV3-2) and J is TRBJ2-3; 8 nucleotides match TRBD2. CDR1 is LGHDT, CDR2 YNNKEL, per germline (reference sequence). The V and J ends lost 8 bases and 2 bases, in that order; junction bases with no gene match: 9. The CDR3 is made up of 15 amino acids.

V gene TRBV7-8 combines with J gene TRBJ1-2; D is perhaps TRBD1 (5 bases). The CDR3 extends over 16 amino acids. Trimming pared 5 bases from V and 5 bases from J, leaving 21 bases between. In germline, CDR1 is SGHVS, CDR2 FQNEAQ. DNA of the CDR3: TGTGCCAGCAGCCCCCGGAGGGACTTCGTGGGGTATGGCTACACCTTC. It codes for CASSPRRDFVGYGYTF.

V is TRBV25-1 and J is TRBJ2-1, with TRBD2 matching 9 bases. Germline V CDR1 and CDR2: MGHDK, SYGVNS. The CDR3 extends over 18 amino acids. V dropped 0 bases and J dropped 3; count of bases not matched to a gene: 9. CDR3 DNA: TGTGCCAGCAGTGAATACGAGACTAGCGGAATTTTCTACAATGAGCAGTTCTTC. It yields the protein CASSEYETSGIFYNEQFF.

Written as DNA, the CDR3 is TGTGCCAGCAGCCAGTTCAACGAGGTGAATGAGCAGTTCTTC. This translates into CASSQFNEVNEQFF. The genes are TRBV7-8 and TRBJ2-1; D not certain. V lost 5 bases, J lost 7 bases, and 15 bases lay in between. Germline V lookup: CDR1 SGHVS, CDR2 FQNEAQ. This CDR3 comprises 14 residues.

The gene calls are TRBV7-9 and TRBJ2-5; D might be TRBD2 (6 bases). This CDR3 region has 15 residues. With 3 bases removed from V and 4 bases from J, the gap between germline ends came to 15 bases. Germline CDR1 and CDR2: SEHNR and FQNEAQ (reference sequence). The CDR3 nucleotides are TGTGCCAGCAGCTTCCGGGACTCGGGAACAGAGACCCAGTACTTC. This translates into CASSFRDSGTETQYF.

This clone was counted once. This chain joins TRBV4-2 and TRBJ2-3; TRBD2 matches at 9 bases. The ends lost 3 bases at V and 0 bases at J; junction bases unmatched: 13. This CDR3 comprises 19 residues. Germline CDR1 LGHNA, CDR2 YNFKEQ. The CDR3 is CASSHCPSGACPSTDTQYF. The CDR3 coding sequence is TGTGCCAGCAGCCACTGTCCTAGCGGGGCCTGTCCTAGCACAGATACGCAGTATTTT.

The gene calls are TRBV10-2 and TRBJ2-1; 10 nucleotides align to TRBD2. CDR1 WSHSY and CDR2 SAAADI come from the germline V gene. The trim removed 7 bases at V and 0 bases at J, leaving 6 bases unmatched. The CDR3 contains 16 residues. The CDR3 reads CASIGEREGSYNEQFF. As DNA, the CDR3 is TGCGCCAGCATCGGAGAGCGGGAGGGCTCCTACAATGAGCAGTTCTTC.

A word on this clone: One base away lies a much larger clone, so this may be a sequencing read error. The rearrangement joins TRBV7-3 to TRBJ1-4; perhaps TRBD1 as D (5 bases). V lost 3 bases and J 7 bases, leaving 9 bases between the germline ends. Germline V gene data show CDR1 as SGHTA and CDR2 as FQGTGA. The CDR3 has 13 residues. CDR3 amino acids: CASSFSGGEKLFF. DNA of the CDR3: TGTGCCAGCAGCTTTTCGGGGGGTGAAAAACTGTTTTTT.

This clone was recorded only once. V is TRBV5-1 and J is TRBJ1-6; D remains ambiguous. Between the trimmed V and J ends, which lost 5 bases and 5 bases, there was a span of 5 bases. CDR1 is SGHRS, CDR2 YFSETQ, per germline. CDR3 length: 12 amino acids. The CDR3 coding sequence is TGCGCCAGCAGGTCAAATAATTCACCCCTCCACTTT. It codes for CASRSNNSPLHF.

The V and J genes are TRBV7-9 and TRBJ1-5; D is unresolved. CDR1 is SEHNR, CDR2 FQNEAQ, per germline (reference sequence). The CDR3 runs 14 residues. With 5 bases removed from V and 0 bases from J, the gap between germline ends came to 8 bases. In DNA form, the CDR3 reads TGTGCCAGCAGCAGGGCCTATAGCAATCAGCCCCAGCATTTT. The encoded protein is CASSRAYSNQPQHF.

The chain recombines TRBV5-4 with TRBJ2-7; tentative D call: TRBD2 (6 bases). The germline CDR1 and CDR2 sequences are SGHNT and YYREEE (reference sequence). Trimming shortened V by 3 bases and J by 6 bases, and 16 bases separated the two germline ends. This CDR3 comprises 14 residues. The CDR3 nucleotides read TGTGCCAGCAGCTATGGGACGGGGGACGGCGAGCAGTACTTC. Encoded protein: CASSYGTGDGEQYF.

CDR3 residues: CASSESWTSGDQETQYF. In nucleotides, the CDR3 is TGCGCCAGCAGTGAAAGTTGGACTAGCGGGGACCAAGAGACCCAGTACTTC. V usage is TRBV10-1 and J usage is TRBJ2-5, with 12 positions matching TRBD2. The V and J ends lost 3 bases and 0 bases, in that order; junction bases with no gene match: 5. This CDR3 is built from 17 residues. Per the germline V gene, CDR1 is WNHNN and CDR2 is SYGVQD (reference sequence).

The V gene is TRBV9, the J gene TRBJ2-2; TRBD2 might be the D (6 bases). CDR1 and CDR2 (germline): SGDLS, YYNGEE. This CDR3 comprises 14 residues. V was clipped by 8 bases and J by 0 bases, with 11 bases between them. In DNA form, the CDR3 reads TGTGCCAGTCCGGGACTTCCGAACACCGGGGAGCTGTTTTTT. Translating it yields CASPGLPNTGELFF.

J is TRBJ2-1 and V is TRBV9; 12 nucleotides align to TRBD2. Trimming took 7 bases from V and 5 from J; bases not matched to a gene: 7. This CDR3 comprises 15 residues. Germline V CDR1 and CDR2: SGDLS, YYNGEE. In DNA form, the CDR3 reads TGTGCCAGCCCTGGGACTAGCGGGCGACACAATGAGCAGTTCTTC. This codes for CASPGTSGRHNEQFF.

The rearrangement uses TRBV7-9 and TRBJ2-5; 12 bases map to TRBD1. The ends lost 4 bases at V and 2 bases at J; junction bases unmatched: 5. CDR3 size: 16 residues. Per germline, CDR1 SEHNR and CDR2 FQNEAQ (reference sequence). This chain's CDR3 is CASSSGTGGWQETQYF. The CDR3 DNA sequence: TGTGCCAGCAGCTCCGGGACAGGGGGCTGGCAAGAGACCCAGTACTTC.

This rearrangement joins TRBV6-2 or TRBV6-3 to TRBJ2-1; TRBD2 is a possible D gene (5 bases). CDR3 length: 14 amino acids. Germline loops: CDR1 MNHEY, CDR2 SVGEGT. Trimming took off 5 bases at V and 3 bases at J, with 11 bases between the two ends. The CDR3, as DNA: TGTGCCAGCAGTGCCCACCGGGGCTACAATGAGCAGTTCTTC. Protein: CASSAHRGYNEQFF.

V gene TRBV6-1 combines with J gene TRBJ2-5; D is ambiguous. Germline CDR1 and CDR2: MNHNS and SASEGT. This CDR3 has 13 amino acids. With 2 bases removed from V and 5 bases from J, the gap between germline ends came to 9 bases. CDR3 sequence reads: CASSEPGRETQYF. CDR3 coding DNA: TGTGCCAGCAGTGAACCAGGTCGGGAGACCCAGTACTTC.

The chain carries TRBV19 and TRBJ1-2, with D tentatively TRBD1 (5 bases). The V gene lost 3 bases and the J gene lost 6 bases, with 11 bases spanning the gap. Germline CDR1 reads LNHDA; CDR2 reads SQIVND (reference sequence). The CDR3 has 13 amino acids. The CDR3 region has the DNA TGTGCCAGTAGTATTCAGGGTTCCGATGGCTACACCTTC. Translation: CASSIQGSDGYTF.

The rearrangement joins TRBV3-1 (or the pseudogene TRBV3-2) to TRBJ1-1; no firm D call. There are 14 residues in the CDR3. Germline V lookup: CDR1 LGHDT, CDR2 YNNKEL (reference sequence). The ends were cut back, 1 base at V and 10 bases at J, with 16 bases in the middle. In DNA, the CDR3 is TGTGCCAGCAGCCAAGCGGACGGGAGCGTTCCAGCTTTCTTT. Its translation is CASSQADGSVPAFF.

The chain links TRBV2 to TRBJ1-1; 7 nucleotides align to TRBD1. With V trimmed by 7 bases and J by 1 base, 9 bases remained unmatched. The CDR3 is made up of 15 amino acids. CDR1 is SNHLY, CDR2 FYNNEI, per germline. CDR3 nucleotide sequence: TGTGCCAGCATCCTAAACAGGGGAGGGAACACTGAAGCTTTCTTT. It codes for CASILNRGGNTEAFF.

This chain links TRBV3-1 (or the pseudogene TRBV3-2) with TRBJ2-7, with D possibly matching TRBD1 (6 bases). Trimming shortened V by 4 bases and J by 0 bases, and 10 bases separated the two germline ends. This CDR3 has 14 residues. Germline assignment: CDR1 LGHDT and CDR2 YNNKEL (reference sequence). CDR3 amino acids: CASSLDRNSYEQYF. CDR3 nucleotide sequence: TGTGCCAGCAGCCTAGACAGGAACTCCTACGAGCAGTACTTC.

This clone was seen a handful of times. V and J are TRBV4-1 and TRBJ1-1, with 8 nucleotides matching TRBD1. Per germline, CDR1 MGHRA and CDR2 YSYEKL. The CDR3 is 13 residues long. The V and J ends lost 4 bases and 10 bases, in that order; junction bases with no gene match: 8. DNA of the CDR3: TGCGCCAGCAGCCTTGGACAGGGAGAGTTAGCTTTCTTT. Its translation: CASSLGQGELAFF.

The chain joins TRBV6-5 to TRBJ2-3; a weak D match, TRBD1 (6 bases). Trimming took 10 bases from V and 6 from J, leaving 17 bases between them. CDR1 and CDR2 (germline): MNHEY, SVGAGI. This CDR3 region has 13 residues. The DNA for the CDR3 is TGTGCCATAGGACAGAGTCTTTTGGATACGCAGTATTTT. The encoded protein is CAIGQSLLDTQYF.

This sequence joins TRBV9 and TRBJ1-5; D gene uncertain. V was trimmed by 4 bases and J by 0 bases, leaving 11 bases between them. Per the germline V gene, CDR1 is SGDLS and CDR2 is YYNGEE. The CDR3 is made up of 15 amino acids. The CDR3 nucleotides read TGTGCCAGCAGCCCAGGAGGGTTTAGCAATCAGCCCCAGCATTTT. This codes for CASSPGGFSNQPQHF.